There are a few counts of the clone carrying this T cell receptor (beta chain). The CDR3 spans 14 residues. The V and J ends lost 5 bases and 9 bases, in that order; junction bases with no gene match: 12. Germline CDR1 and CDR2: SEHNR and FQNEAQ (reference sequence). Amplification of TCR beta CDR3 regions was performed using RNA transcripts as template. During a first-round RT-PCR of the TCR CDR3, the HTBI primer set was used. Each CDR3 protein gets one entry after TCRdb re-called the multiplex PCR reads with MiXCR. The table includes hundreds of thousands of distinct CDR3 sequences, approximately 40% detected once. Graves' hyperthyroidism is called stable when ophthalmopathy does not progress within 18 months. Hyperthyroidism patients were newly diagnosed, had disease duration under 2 months, and were aged 18 to 65 years. The entry originates in a study of T cells in Graves' hyperthyroidism and ophthalmopathy.

The clonotype comes from a woman aged 40 to 50 with Graves' hyperthyroidism. The J gene is TRBJ2-7, the V gene TRBV7-9; 8 bases agree with TRBD1. Input material: blood. The CDR3 loop reads CASSQIPGQGRQYF. The CDR3, as DNA: TGTGCCAGCAGCCAAATCCCCGGACAGGGACGGCAGTACTTC. Together with reference TRBV7-9 and TRBJ2-7, the CDR3 gives the full variable domain: DTGVSQNPRHKITKRGQNVTFRCDPISEHNRLYWYRQTLGQGPEFLTYFQNEAQLEKSRLLSDRFSAERPKGSFSTLEIQRTEQGDSAMYLCASSQIPGQGRQYFGPGTRLTVT.